This T cell receptor (beta chain) derives from a study of Tregs in tolerant kidney transplant recipients. Study results and limitations: Expanding Tregs on activated donor B cells appeared to best identify donor-specific TCRbeta clones.

The CDR3 has 14 residues. V lost 6 bases, J lost 5 bases, and 16 bases lay in between. CDR1 and CDR2 (germline): ENHRY, SYGVKD. On this clone: Its antigen is unidentified.

Using immunoSEQ multiplex PCR, the repertoire was profiled, and TCRdb retains in-frame clones only, with some absent. Among approximately 65,000 clones, about four fifths were seen once, and the ten largest hold roughly 4%. What was sequenced was CD4+ T cells from blood. The clonotype comes from a human donor in good health. V gene TRBV10-3 combines with J gene TRBJ1-2; D might be TRBD1 (6 bases). DNA of the CDR3: TGTGCCATCAGCTCCACCGGGACAACTTATGGCTACACCTTC. This codes for CAISSTGTTYGYTF.